What follows describes a single T cell receptor (beta chain). This sample is part of a study of cytotoxic CD8 clonotypes in ibrutinib-treated CLL. The planned depth of sequencing spanned 1 in 200,000 to 1 in 1 million T cells. Clones were sequenced by immunoSEQ multiplex PCR, and TCRdb holds only the in-frame ones, with some missing. The sample lists some 200,000 clones, about 75% occurring once. The authors obtained about 1.9 micrograms of genomic DNA from cryopreserved PBMCs for TCR beta libraries. V was pared by 1 base and J by 8 bases, with 13 bases of the junction left unmatched. Per germline, CDR1 SGHDN and CDR2 FVKESK. The CDR3 runs 16 residues.

The rearrangement links TRBV14 to TRBJ1-2; TRBD1 agrees at 7 bases. Sequenced material: PBMCs, taken after 12 months of ibrutinib treatment. This TCR was recovered from a human donor with chronic lymphocytic leukemia. The CDR3 DNA follows: TGTGCCAGCAGCCAAGTCGGATTCGACAGGGCTTACGGCTACACCTTC. Translation gives CASSQVGFDRAYGYTF.